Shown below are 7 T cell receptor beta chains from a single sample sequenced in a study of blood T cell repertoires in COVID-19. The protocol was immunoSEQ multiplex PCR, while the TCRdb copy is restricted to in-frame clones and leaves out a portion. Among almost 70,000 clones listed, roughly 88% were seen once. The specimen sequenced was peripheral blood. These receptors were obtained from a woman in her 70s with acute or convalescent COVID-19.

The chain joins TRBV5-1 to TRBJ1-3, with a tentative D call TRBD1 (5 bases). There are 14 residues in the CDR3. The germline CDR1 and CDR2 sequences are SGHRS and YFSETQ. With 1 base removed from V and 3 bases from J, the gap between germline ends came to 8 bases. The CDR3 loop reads CASSLRGVGNTIYF. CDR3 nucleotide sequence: TGCGCCAGCAGCTTGCGGGGGGTTGGAAACACCATATATTTT.

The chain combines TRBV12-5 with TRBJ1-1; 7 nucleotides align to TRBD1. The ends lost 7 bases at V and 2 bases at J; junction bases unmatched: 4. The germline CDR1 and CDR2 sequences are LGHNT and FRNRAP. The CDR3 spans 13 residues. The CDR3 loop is CASEGQFNTEAFF. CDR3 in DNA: TGTGCTAGTGAGGGACAGTTTAACACTGAAGCTTTCTTT.

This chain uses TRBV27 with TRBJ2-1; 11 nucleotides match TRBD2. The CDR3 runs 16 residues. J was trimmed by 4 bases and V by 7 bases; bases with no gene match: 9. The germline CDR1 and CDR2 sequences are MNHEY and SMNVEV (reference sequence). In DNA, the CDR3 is TGTGCCAGCACCACCAGACTAGCGGGAACATACAATGAGCAGTTCTTC. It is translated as CASTTRLAGTYNEQFF.

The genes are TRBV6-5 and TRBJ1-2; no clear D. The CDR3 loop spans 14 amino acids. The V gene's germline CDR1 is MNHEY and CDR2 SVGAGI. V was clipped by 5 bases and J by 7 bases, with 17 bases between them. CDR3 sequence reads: CASSPGLSYIGYTF. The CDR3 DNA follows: TGTGCCAGCAGTCCAGGCCTGAGCTATATTGGCTACACCTTC.

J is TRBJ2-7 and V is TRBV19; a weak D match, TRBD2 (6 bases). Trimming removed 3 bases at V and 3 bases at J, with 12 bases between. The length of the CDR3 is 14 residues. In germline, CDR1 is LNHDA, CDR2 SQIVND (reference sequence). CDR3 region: CASSMRGGFYEQYF. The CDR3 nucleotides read TGTGCCAGTAGTATGCGGGGAGGATTCTACGAGCAGTACTTC.

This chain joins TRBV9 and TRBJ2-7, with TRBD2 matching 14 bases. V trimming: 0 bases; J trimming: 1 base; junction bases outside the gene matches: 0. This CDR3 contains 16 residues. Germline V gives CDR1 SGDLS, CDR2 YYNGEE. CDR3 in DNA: TGTGCCAGCAGCGTAGGACTAGCGGGAGGGTCCTACGAGCAGTACTTC. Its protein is CASSVGLAGGSYEQYF.

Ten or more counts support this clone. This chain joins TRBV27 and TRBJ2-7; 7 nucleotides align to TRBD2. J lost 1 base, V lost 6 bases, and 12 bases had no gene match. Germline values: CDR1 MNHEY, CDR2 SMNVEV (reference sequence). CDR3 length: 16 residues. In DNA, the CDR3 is TGTGCCAGCAGCCTCCGACTAGCTGGCCTATCCTACGAGCAGTACTTC. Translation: CASSLRLAGLSYEQYF.